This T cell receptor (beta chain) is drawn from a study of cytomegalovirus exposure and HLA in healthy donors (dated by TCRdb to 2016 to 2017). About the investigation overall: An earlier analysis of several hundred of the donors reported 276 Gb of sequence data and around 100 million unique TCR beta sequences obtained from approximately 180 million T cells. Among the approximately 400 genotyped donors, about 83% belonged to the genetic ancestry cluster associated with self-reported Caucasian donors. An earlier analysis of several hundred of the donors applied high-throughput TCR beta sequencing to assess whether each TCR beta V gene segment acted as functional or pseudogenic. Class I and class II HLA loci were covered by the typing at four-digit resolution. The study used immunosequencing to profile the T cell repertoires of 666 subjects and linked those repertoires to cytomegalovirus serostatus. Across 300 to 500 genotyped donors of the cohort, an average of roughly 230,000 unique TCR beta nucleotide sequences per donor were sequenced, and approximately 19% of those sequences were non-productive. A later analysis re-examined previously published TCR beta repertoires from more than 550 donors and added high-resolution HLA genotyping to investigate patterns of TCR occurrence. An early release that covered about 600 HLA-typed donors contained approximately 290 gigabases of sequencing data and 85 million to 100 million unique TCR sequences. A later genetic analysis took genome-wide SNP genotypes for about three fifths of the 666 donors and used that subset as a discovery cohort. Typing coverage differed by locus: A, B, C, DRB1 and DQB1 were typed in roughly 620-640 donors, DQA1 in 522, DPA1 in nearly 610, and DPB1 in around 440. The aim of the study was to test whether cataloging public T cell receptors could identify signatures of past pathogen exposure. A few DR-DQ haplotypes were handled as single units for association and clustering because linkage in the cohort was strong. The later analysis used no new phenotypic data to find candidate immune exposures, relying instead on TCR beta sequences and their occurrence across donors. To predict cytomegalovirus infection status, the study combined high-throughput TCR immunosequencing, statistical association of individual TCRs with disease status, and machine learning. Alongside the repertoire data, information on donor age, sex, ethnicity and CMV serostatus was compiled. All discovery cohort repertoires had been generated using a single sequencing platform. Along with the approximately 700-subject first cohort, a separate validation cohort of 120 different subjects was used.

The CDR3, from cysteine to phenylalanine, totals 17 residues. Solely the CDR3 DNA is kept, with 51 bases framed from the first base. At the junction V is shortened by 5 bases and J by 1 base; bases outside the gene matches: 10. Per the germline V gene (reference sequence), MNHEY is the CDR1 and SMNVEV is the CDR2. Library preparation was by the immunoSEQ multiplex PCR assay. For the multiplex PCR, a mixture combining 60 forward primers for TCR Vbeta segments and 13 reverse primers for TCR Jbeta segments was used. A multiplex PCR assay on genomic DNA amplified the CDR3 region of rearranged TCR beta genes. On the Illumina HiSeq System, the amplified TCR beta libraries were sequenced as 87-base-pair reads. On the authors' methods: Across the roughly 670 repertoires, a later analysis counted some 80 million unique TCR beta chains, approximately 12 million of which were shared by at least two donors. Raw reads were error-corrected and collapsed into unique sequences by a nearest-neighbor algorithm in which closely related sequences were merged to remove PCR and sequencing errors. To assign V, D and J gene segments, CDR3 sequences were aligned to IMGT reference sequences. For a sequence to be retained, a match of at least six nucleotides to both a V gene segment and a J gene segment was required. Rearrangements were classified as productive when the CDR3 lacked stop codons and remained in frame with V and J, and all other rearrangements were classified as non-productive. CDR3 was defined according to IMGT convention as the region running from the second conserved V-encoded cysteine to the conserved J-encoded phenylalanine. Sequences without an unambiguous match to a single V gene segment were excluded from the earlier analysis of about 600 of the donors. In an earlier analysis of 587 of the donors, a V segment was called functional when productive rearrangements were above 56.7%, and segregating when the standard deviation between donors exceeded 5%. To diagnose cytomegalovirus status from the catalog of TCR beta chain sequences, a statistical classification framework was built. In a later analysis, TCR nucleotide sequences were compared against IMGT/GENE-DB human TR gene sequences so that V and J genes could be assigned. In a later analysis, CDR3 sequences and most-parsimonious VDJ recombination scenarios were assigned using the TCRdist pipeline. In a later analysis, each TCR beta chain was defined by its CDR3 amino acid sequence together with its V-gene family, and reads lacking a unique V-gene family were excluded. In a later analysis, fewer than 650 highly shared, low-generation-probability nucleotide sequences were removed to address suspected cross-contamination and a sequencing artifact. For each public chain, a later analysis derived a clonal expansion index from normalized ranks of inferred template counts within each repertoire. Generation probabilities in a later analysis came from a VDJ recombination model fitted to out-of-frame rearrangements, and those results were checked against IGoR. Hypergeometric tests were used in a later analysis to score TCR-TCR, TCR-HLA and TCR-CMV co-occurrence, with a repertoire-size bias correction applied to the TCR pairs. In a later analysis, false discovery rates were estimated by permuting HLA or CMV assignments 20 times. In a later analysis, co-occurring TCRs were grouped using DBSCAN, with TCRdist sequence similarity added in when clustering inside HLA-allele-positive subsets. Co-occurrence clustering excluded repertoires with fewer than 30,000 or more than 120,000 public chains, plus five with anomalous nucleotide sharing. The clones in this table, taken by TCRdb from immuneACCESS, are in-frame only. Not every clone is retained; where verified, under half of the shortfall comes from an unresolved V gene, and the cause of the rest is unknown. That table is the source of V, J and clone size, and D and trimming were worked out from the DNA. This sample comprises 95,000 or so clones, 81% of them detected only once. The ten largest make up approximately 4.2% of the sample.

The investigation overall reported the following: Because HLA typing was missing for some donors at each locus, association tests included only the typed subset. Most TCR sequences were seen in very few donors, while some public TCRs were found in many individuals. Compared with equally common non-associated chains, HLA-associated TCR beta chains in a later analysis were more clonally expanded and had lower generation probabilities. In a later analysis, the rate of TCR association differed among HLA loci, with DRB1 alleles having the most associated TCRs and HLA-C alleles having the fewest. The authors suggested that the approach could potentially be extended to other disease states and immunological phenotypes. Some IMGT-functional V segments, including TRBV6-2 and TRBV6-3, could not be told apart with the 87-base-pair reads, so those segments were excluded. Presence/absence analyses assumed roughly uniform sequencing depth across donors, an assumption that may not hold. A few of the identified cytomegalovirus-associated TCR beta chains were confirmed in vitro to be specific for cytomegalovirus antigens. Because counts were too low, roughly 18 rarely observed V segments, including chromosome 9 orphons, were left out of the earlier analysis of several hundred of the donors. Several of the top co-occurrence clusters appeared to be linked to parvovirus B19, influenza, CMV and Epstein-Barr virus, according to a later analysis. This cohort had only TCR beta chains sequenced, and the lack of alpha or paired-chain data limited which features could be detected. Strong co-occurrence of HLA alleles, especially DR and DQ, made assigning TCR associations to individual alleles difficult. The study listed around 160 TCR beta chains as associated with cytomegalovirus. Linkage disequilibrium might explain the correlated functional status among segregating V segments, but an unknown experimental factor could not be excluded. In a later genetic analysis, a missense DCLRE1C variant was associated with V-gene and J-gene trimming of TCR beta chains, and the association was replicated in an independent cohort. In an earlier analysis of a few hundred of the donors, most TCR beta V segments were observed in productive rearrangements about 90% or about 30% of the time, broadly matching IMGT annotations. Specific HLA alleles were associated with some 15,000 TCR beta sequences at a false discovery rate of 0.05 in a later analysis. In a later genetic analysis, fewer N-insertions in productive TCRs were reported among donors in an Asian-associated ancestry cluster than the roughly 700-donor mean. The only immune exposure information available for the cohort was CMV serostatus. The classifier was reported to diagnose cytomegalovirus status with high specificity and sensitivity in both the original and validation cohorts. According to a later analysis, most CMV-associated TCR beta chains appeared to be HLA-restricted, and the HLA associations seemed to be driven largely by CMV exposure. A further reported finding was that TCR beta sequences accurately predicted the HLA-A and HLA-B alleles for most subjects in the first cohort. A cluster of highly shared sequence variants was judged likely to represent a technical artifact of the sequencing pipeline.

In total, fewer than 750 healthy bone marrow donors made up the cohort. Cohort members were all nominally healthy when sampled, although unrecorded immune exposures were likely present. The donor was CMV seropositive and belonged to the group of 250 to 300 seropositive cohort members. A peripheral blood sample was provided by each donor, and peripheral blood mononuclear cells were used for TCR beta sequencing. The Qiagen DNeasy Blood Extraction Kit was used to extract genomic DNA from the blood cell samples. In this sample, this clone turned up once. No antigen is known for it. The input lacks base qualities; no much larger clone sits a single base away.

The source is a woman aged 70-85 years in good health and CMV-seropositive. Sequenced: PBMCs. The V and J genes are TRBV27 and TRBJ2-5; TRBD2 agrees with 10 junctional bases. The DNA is TGTGCCAGCAGTCCCCGGACTAGCGGTAACCTCCAAGAGACCCAGTACTTC. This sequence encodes CASSPRTSGNLQETQYF.